A selection of T cell receptor beta chains follows, all from one sample in a study of Ad26.COV2.S vaccination and SARS-CoV-2 variants. Assay used: immunoSEQ multiplex PCR; TCRdb lists only in-frame clones, some missing. Of about 250,000 clones in the sample, over 75% were seen once. Material: peripheral blood, obtained in a trial of Ad26.COV2.S vaccine versus placebo. The receptor source for this set is a person between 18 and 60 years old who received the Ad26.COV2.S COVID-19 vaccine or a placebo. Each CDR3 is given with its conserved first and last residue. D genes are given only for firm matches. Where a row states a size, it is once, few, many or the class of an expanded clone; other rows omit it.

j_call clone_size v_call d_call cdr3_nt cdr3_aa
TRBJ2-5 NA TRBV5-1 NA TGCGCCAGCAGCTTACAGGGACAAGGGGAGACCCAGTACTTC CASSLQGQGETQYF
TRBJ1-6 NA TRBV15 NA TGTGCCACCAGCAGGGGCAGTGTGGATTCACCCCTCCACTTT CATSRGSVDSPLHF
TRBJ1-1 NA TRBV5-1 NA TGCGCCAGCAGCTTGGAACCGGGATCGAACACTGAAGCTTTCTTT CASSLEPGSNTEAFF
TRBJ2-7 NA TRBV2 TRBD2 TGTGCCAGCAGTGGTAGGACTAGCGGGACGGGGTACGAGCAGTACTTC CASSGRTSGTGYEQYF
TRBJ2-7 NA TRBV21-1 NA TGTGCCAGCAGCAAGGCTCAGCTGAGACAGGCGGACGAGCAGTACTTC CASSKAQLRQADEQYF
TRBJ2-5 NA TRBV18 TRBD1 TGTGCCAGCTCCCCAAGGACAGGGCATGAGACCCAGTACTTC CASSPRTGHETQYF
TRBJ2-1 NA TRBV5-1 TRBD2 TGCGCCAGCAGCCCAAATAGCGGGAGGGGGAACAATGAGCAGTTCTTC CASSPNSGRGNNEQFF
TRBJ2-2 NA TRBV19 NA TGTGCCAGTAGAAAGCGGCCTACGAACACCGGGGAGCTGTTTTTT CASRKRPTNTGELFF
TRBJ2-1 NA TRBV12-3/TRBV12-4 NA TGTGCCAGCAGCACGGGACTCCAAAATGAGCAGTTCTTC CASSTGLQNEQFF
TRBJ1-1 NA TRBV7-9 TRBD1 TGTGCCAGCAGCTTAGGTTGGACAGGGGACACTGAAGCTTTCTTT CASSLGWTGDTEAFF
TRBJ2-5 many TRBV4-1 NA TGCGCCAGCAGCCAAGGTAGGGCCCAAGAGACCCAGTACTTC CASSQGRAQETQYF
TRBJ2-1 NA TRBV11-3 TRBD1 TGTGCCAGCAGCTTAGATCAAGGGGGGACAGGGGGATACAATGAGCAGTTCTTC CASSLDQGGTGGYNEQFF
TRBJ1-1 NA TRBV12-3/TRBV12-4 TRBD1 TGTGCCAGCAGTAGCCTACGGGACAGTGAAGCTTTCTTT CASSSLRDSEAFF
TRBJ2-3 NA TRBV7-9 NA TGTGCCAGCAGCTACACAGATACGCAGTATTTT CASSYTDTQYF
TRBJ1-2 NA TRBV5-1 NA TGCGCCAGCAGTCACCAGGATGGCTACACCTTC CASSHQDGYTF
TRBJ1-5 once TRBV7-2 TRBD1 TGTGCCAGCAGCTCCCGCAGGGGGAAGCCCCAGCATTTT CASSSRRGKPQHF
TRBJ1-2 NA TRBV4-1 NA TGCGCCAGCAGCCAAGAAGGCGGCAGCGCCTCAGCTAACTATGGCTACACCTTC CASSQEGGSASANYGYTF
TRBJ2-7 NA TRBV28 TRBD2 TGTGCCACCTCTCGGGGGGGGCCCTACGAGCAGTACTTC CATSRGGPYEQYF
TRBJ1-4 NA TRBV7-9 NA TGTGCCAGCAGCTTAGTTTCGTCATCAACTAATGAAAAACTGTTTTTT CASSLVSSSTNEKLFF
TRBJ2-7 NA TRBV7-2 NA TGTGCCAGCAGCTTAGTCTCGTCGAACGAGCAGTACTTC CASSLVSSNEQYF
TRBJ1-5 NA TRBV10-3 NA TGTGCCATCAGGGCATCTAGCAATCAGCCCCAGCATTTT CAIRASSNQPQHF
TRBJ1-2 NA TRBV6-2/TRBV6-3 NA TGTGCCAGCAGTTACTCTTTCCTTAACTATGGCTACACCTTC CASSYSFLNYGYTF
TRBJ2-5 NA TRBV18 NA TGTGCCAGCTCACCAACCGACCTCAGACCCCACGTAGGGACCCAGTACTTC CASSPTDLRPHVGTQYF
TRBJ2-5 few TRBV6-2/TRBV6-3 NA TGTGCCAGCAGTTACTCGAAGCAGGGGTCAGAGACCCAGTACTTC CASSYSKQGSETQYF
TRBJ1-2 few TRBV19 NA TGTGCCAGTAGTCATCGGGGGAGGGATGGCTACACCTTC CASSHRGRDGYTF
TRBJ1-2 NA TRBV7-2 NA TGTGCCAGCAGCTTAAGGACAGCTATTCATTATCCCTATGGCTACACCTTC CASSLRTAIHYPYGYTF
TRBJ2-7 once TRBV6-9 NA TGTGCCAGCAGTTATTACGGGACGGACGGCTACGAGCAGTACTTC CASSYYGTDGYEQYF
TRBJ1-1 NA TRBV2 TRBD1 TGTGCCAGCAGACCCGGACAGGGCGGCACTGAAGCTTTCTTT CASRPGQGGTEAFF
TRBJ1-1 once TRBV4-3 TRBD1 TGCGCCAGCAGCCAAGAGATTATAAGCAGGGGGCGAAGCACTGAAGCTTTCTTT CASSQEIISRGRSTEAFF
TRBJ2-1 NA TRBV6-5 TRBD1 TGTGCCAGCAGCCCGGGACAGTCCTACAATGAGCAGTTCTTC CASSPGQSYNEQFF
TRBJ2-5 NA TRBV9 TRBD2 TGTGCCAGCAGCCCTCGGACTAGTTCACAAGAGACCCAGTACTTC CASSPRTSSQETQYF
TRBJ2-2 NA TRBV27 TRBD1 TGTGCCAGCAGTTTAAGAAGCGGACAGGGCCCCGGGGAGCTGTTTTTT CASSLRSGQGPGELFF
TRBJ1-4 NA TRBV5-1 NA TGCGCCAGCAGCTTGGAGACAACTAATGAAAAACTGTTTTTT CASSLETTNEKLFF
TRBJ1-1 NA TRBV18 NA TGTGCCAGCTCACCGAGACAGCTACCGAACACTGAAGCTTTCTTT CASSPRQLPNTEAFF
TRBJ2-7 NA TRBV9 NA TGTGCCAGCAGCGTAGCCAGTGGGCTCACCACCTACGAGCAGTACTTC CASSVASGLTTYEQYF
TRBJ2-3 NA TRBV4-1 TRBD2 TGCGCCAGCAGCAATCTAGCGGGGGCTCCAGGAGATACGCAGTATTTT CASSNLAGAPGDTQYF
TRBJ1-1 NA TRBV7-9 TRBD1 TGTGCCAGCAGCTCACAGGGGATTGAGGGTGAAGCTTTCTTT CASSSQGIEGEAFF
TRBJ2-7 NA TRBV30 NA TGTGCCTGGAGTGTACTACAGGGCTCCGAGCAGTACTTC CAWSVLQGSEQYF
TRBJ1-3 NA TRBV12-5 NA TGTGCTAGTGACGGGGGCAGGGTTTCCCCCTCTGGAAACACCATATATTTT CASDGGRVSPSGNTIYF
TRBJ1-2 NA TRBV6-5 NA TGTGCCAGCAGCCCCTCCCACACCAGGATTATTGGCTACACCTTC CASSPSHTRIIGYTF
TRBJ2-7 NA TRBV5-1 TRBD1 TGCGCCAGCAGCTCTGGTTCCCGCGGACAGGGGGCGGCCGGTTACGAGCAGTACTTC CASSSGSRGQGAAGYEQYF
TRBJ2-1 once TRBV5-1 TRBD2 TGCGCCAGCAGCTTGTTAGCCCTAGCGGGGGTGGATGAGCAGTTCTTC CASSLLALAGVDEQFF
TRBJ2-1 NA TRBV4-3 TRBD2 TGCGCCAGCAGCCAAGGGGGACTAGGGGAGTACAATGAGCAGTTCTTC CASSQGGLGEYNEQFF
TRBJ2-3 NA TRBV7-3 NA TGTGCCAGCAGCAACGGACTGTACACAGATACGCAGTATTTT CASSNGLYTDTQYF
TRBJ1-1 NA TRBV12-3/TRBV12-4 NA TGTGCCAGCAGTTTGGGGGGGCGCCCTGAAGCTTTCTTT CASSLGGRPEAFF
TRBJ1-3 NA TRBV4-3 NA TGCGCCAGCAGCCAACTCTCAACGTCGGGACGGGGAAACACCATATATTTT CASSQLSTSGRGNTIYF
TRBJ1-1 NA TRBV29-1 NA TGCAGCGTTGAAAAGGCGATGAGAACTGAAGCTTTCTTT CSVEKAMRTEAFF
TRBJ2-2 NA TRBV5-1 TRBD2 TGCGCCAGCAGAAGACTAGCGGGAGTTGTCACCGGGGAGCTGTTTTTT CASRRLAGVVTGELFF
TRBJ2-1 NA TRBV29-1 TRBD2 TGCAGCGTTGAAGCTGCAAGCGGGATGCAGTTCTTC CSVEAASGMQFF
TRBJ2-5 NA TRBV29-1 TRBD1 TGCAGCGTTATTTTCTCGAGGGGGCCGGGGCAAGAGACCCAGTACTTC CSVIFSRGPGQETQYF
TRBJ1-1 NA TRBV7-2 TRBD1 TGTGCCAGCAGCTACCACAGGGGGGGGACTGAAGCTTTCTTT CASSYHRGGTEAFF
TRBJ2-5 NA TRBV19 TRBD1 TGTGCCAGTAGTATTAAGGGGACAGCCAGAGAGACCCAGTACTTC CASSIKGTARETQYF
TRBJ1-1 NA TRBV10-3 NA TGTGCCACAAAGAATATCGACGACACTGAAGCTTTCTTT CATKNIDDTEAFF
TRBJ2-5 NA TRBV11-2 NA TGTGCCAGCAGCGCCGCGGCTAGCCTCAACACGGAGACCCAGTACTTC CASSAAASLNTETQYF
TRBJ1-3 NA TRBV15 NA TGTGCCACCAGCAGAAACCTGGGTACTGGAAACACCATATATTTT CATSRNLGTGNTIYF
TRBJ2-7 NA TRBV11-2 NA TGTGCCAGCAGCTATGGGTACGAGCAGTACTTC CASSYGYEQYF
TRBJ2-3 NA TRBV5-1 NA TGCGCCAGCAGCTTGGCTCCCGGCGCGGGGGATACGCAGTATTTT CASSLAPGAGDTQYF
TRBJ1-2 few TRBV4-2 TRBD1 TGTGCCAGCAGCCCCGACAGGGGGAAAGGTGGCTACACCTTC CASSPDRGKGGYTF
TRBJ2-1 NA TRBV6-5 TRBD2 TGTGCCAGCAGTTTACTCCCCAGCGGGAGCTACAATGAGCAGTTCTTC CASSLLPSGSYNEQFF
TRBJ2-2 NA TRBV7-6 NA TGTGCCAGCAGCTTAGCGGGACTCGCCACCGGGGAGCTGTTTTTT CASSLAGLATGELFF